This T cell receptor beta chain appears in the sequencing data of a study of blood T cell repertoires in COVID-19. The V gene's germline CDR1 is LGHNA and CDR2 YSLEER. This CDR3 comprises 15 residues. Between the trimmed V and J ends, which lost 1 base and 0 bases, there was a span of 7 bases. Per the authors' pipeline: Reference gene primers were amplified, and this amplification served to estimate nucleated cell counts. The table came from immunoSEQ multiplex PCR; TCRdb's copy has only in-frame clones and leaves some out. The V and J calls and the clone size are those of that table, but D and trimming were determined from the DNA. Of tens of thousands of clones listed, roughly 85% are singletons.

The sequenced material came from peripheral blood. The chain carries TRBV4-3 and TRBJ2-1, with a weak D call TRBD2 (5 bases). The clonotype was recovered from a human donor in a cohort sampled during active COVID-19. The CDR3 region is CASSQGSGSYNEQFF. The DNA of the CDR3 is TGCGCCAGCAGCCAAGGAAGCGGCTCCTACAATGAGCAGTTCTTC.